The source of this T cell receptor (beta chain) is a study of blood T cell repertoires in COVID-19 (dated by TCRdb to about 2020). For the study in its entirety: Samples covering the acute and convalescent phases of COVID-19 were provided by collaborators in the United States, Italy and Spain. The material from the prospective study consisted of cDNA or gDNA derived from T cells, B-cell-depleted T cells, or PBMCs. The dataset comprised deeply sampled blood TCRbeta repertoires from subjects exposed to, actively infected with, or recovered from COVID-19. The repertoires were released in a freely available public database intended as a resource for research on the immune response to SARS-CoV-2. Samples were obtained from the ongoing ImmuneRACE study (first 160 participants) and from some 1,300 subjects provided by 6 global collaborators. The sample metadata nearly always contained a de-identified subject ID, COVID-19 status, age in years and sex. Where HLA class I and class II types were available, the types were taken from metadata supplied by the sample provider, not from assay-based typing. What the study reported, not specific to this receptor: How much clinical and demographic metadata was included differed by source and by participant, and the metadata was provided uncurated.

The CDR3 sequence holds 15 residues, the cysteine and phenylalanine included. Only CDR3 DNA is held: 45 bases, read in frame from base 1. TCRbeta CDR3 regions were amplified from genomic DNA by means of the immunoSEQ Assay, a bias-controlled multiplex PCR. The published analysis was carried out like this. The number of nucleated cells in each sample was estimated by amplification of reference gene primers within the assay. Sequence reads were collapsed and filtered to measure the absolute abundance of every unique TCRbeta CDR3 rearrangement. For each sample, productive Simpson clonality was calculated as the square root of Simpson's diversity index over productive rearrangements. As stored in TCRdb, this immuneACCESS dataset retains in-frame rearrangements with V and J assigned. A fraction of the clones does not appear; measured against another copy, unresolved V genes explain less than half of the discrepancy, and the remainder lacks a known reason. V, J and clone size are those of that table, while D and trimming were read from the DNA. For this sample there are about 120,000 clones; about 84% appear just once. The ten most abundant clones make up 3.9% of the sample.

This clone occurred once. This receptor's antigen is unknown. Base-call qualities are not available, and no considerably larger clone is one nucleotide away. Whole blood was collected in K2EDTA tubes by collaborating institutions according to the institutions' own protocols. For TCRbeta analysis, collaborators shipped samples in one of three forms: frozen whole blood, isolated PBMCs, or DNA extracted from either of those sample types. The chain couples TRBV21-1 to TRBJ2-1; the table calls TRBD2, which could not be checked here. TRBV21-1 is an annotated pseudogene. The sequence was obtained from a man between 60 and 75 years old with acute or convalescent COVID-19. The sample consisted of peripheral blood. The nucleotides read TGTGCCAGCAGCGTCGGGAGTTACGCCTACAATGAGCAGTTCTTC. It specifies CASSVGSYAYNEQFF.